The TCR beta chain described here comes from a study of human T cells and chemical hapten exposure. Overall study: Patch testing placed 0.01% DPC on the upper back, with readings at 6 days. Overall study findings and caveats: After DPC sensitization, TCRs above 1 in 1000 frequency showed no change.

V gave up 4 bases and J gave up 1 base; unmatched junction bases: 6. Germline V lookup: CDR1 LGHNA, CDR2 YNFKEQ. The CDR3 runs to 17 residues. Unique molecular identifiers were attached to individual cDNA molecules during library preparation. TCRdb re-analysed the RACE reads in MiXCR, keeping a single row per CDR3 protein. This sample yields 280,000 or so distinct CDR3 sequences, of which around 7.3% are seen a single time; about 1.1% belongs to the top ten. The time point is: pre-sensitization, week 0. This sample's treatment: therapeutic diphenylcyclopropenone sensitization with weekly scalp DPC. Concerning this clonotype itself: Antigen: not known.

The V and J genes are TRBV4-2 and TRBJ2-5, with 13 bases lining up with TRBD2. This clonotype originated in a man younger than 30 with alopecia areata. Some clones in this sample may be carry-over from other donors' samples. The source material was whole blood, sampled in connection with sensitization to the hapten diphenylcyclopropenone (DPC). The CDR3 region has the DNA TGTGCCAGCAGCCCGCGGACTAGCGGGGGAGTCCAAGAGACCCAGTACTTC. It encodes CASSPRTSGGVQETQYF.